These 7 T cell receptor beta chains came from one sample sequenced in a study of cytomegalovirus exposure and HLA in healthy donors. The PCR had 60 Vbeta and 13 Jbeta primers. Assay: immunoSEQ multiplex PCR; the TCRdb copy retains only in-frame clones and omits some. Counted here are 85,000 to 90,000 clones, about 75% occurring once; the ten biggest clones make up around 10%. Sample: PBMCs. Receptor source: a man aged 25-45 years in good health and CMV-seropositive.

The chain is built from TRBV5-1 and TRBJ2-5; D is possibly TRBD2 (6 bases). The end of the DNA is better explained by TRBJ2-7, so the J call may be wrong. Germline assignment: CDR1 SGHRS and CDR2 YFSETQ. The CDR3 length is 15 residues. CDR3 bases: TGCGCCAGCAGCGGACCAGGACTACCCGCCTACGAGCAGTACTTC. Its translation is CASSGPGLPAYEQYF.

V gene TRBV9 combines with J gene TRBJ2-5; the match to TRBD1 covers 10 bases. This CDR3 is 19 amino acids long. Losses at the gene ends were 2 bases for V and 3 bases for J; bases not matched to a gene: 16. Germline V lookup: CDR1 SGDLS, CDR2 YYNGEE. The CDR3 region has the DNA TGTGCCAGCAGCGTTCGAACCGGGACAGGGGATGGTACGAAAGAGACCCAGTACTTC. It encodes CASSVRTGTGDGTKETQYF.

The rearrangement uses TRBV2 and TRBJ2-7; 7 nucleotides align to TRBD1. The CDR3 covers 12 residues. CDR1 and CDR2 from the germline V gene are SNHLY and FYNNEI. After removal of 5 bases from V and 3 bases from J, the junction contained 1 base not matched to a gene. CDR3 bases: TGTGCCAGCAGTTGGGACAGCTACGAGCAGTACTTC. This encodes CASSWDSYEQYF.

The V and J genes are TRBV6-5 and TRBJ2-5, with 9 bases fitting TRBD2. The CDR3 loop spans 16 amino acids. The V segment lost 0 bases and the J segment 1 base; nucleotides outside the gene matches: 3. The germline CDR1 and CDR2 sequences are MNHEY and SVGAGI. DNA for the CDR3: TGTGCCAGCAGTTACTCGCTAGCGGGGTCCCAAGAGACCCAGTACTTC. Amino acid sequence: CASSYSLAGSQETQYF.

The chain is built from TRBV5-5 and TRBJ2-1; D is perhaps TRBD2 (5 bases). With 0 bases removed from V and 7 bases from J, the gap between germline ends came to 17 bases. Looked up from germline, CDR1 is SGHKS and CDR2 is YYEKEE (reference sequence). The CDR3 is made up of 16 amino acids. The CDR3 sequence is CASSLAYEGSGNEQFF. The DNA for the CDR3 is TGTGCCAGCAGCTTGGCGTATGAGGGATCGGGGAATGAGCAGTTCTTC.

Only one count was recorded for this clone. J is TRBJ2-3 and V is TRBV7-3, with 10 nucleotides matching TRBD2. This CDR3 is built from 16 residues. From germline, CDR1 is SGHTA and CDR2 FQGTGA. J gave up 4 bases and V 5 bases, and 9 bases lay outside the gene matches. CDR3 protein: CASSRKRGGGADTQYF. DNA of the CDR3: TGTGCCAGCAGCCGAAAGCGGGGGGGAGGAGCAGATACGCAGTATTTT.

The rearrangement links TRBV7-9 to TRBJ2-7, with TRBD1 identical over 7 bases. V lost 4 bases, J lost 3 bases, and 3 bases stayed unmatched. The CDR3 is 13 amino acids. CDR1 and CDR2 from the germline V gene are SEHNR and FQNEAQ (reference sequence). The CDR3 sequence is CASSYRDSYEQYF. The CDR3 DNA is TGTGCCAGCAGCTACAGGGACAGCTACGAGCAGTACTTC.